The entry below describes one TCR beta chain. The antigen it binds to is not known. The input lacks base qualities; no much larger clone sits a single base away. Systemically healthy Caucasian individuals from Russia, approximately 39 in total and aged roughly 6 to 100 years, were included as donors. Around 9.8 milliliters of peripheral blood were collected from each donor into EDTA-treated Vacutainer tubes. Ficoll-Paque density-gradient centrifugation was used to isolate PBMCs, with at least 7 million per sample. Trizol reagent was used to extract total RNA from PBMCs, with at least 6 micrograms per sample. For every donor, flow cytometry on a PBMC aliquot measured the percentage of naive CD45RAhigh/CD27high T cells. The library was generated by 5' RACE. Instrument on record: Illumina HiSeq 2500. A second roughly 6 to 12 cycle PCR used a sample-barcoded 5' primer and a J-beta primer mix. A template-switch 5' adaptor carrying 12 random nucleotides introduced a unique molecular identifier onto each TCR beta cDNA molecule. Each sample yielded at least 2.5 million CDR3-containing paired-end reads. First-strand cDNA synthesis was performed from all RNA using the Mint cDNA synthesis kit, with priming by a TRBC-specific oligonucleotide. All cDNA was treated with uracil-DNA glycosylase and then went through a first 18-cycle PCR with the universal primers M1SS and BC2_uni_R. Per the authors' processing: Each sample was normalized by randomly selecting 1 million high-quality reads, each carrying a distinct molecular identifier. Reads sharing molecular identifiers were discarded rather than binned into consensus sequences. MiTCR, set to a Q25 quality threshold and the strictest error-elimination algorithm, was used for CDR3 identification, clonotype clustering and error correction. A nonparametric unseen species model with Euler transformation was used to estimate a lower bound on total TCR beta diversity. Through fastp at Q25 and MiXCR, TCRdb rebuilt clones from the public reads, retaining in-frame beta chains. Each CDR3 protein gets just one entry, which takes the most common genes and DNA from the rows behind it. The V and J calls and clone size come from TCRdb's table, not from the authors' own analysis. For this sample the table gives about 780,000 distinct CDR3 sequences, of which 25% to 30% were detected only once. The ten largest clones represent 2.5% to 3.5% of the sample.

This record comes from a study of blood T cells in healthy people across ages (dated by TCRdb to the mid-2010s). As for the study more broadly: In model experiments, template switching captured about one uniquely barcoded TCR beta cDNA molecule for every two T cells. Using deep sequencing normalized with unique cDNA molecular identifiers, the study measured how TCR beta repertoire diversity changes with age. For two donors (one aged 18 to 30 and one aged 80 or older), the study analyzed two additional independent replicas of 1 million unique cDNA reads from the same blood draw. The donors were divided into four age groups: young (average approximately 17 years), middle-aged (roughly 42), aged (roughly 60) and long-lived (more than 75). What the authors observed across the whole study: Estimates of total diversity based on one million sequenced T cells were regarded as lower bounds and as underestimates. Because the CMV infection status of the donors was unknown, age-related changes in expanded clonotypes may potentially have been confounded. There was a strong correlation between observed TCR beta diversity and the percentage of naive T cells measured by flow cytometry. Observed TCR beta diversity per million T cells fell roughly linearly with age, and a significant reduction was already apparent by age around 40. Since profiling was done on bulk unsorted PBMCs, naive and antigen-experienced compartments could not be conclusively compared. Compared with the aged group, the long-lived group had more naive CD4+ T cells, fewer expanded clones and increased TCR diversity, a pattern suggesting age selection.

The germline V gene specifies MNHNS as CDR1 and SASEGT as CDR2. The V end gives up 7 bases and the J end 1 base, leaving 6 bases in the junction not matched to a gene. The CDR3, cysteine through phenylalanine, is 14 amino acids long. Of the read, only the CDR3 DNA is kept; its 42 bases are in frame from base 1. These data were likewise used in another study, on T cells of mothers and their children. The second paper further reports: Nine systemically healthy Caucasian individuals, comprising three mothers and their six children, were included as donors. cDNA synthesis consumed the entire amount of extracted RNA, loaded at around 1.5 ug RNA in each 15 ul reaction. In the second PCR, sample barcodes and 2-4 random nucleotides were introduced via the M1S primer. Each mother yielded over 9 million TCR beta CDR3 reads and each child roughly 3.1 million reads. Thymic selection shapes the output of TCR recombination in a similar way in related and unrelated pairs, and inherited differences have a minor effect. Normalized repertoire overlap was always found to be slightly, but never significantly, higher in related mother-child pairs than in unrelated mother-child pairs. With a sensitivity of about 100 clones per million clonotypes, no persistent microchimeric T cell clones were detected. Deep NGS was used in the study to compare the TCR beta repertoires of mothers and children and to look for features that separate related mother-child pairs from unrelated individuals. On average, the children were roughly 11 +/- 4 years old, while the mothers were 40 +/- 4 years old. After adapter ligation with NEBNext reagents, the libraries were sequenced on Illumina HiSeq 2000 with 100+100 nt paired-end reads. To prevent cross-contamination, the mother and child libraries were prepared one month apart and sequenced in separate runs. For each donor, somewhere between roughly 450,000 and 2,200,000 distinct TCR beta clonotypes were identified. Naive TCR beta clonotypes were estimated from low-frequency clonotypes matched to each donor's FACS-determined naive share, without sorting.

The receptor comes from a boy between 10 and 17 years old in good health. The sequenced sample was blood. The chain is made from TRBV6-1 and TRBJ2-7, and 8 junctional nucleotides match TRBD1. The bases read TGTGCCAGCACCCCCACAGGGGGATCCTACGAGCAGTACTTC. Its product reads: CASTPTGGSYEQYF.